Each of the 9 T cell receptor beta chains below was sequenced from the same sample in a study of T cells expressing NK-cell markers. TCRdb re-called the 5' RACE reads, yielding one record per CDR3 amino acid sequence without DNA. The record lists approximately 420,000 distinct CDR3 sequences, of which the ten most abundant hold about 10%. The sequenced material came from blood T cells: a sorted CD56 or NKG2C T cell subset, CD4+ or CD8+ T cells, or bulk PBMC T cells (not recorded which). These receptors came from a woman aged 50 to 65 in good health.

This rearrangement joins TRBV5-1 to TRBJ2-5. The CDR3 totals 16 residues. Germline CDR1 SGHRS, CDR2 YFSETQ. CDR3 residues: CASSLAPRQVQETQYF.

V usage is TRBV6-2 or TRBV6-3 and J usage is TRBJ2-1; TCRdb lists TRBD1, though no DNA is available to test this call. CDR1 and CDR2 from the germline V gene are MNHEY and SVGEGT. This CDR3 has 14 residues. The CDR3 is CASGPGGLHNEQFF.

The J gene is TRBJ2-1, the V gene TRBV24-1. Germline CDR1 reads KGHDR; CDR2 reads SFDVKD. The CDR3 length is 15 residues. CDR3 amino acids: CATSGSEDSYNEQFF.

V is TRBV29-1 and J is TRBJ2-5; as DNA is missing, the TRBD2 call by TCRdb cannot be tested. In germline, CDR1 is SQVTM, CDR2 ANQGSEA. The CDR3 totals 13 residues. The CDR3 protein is CSVTGPMGETQYF.

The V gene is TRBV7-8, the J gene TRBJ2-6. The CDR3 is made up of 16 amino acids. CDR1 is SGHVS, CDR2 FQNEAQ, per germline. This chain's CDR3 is CASSLSLSSGANVLTF.

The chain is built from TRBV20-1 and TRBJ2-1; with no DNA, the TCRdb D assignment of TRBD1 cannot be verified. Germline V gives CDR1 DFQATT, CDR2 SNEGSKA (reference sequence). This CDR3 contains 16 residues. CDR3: CSARDQAPGRYNEQFF.

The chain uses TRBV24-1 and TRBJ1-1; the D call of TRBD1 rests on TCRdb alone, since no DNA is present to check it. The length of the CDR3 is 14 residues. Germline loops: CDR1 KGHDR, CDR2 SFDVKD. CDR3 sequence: CATHGGGANREAFF.

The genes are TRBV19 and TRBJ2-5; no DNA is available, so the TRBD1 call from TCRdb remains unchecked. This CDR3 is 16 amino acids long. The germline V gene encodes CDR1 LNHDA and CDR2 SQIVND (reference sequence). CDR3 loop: CASSITGTGESETQYF.

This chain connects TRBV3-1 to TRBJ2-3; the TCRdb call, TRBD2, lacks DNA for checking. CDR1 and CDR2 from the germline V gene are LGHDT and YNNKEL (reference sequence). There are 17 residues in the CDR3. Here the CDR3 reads CASSQDGGSGGTDTQYF.